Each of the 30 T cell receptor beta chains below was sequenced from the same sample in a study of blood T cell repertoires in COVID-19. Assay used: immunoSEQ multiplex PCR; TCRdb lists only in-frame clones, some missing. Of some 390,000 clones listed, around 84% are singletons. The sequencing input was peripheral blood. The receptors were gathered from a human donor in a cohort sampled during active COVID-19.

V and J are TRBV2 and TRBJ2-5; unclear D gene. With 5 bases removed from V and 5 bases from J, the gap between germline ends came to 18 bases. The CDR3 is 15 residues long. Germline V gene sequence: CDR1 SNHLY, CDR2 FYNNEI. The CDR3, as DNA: TGTGCCAGCAGTCCTACTGACACGGTTGAGGAGACCCAGTACTTC. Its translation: CASSPTDTVEETQYF.

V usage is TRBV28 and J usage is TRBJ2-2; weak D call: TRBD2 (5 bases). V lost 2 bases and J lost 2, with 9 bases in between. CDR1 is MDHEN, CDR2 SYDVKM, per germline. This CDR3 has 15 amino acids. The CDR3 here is CASSLTGFNTGELFF. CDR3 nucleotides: TGTGCCAGCAGTTTAACGGGATTTAACACCGGGGAGCTGTTTTTT.

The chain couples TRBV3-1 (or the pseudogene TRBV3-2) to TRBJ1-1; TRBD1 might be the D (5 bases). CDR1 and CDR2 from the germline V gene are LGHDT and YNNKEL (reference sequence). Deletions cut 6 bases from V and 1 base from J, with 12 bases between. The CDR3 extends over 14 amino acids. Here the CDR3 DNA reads TGTGCCAGCAGGGGGCGGACACCGAACACTGAAGCTTTCTTT. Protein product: CASRGRTPNTEAFF.

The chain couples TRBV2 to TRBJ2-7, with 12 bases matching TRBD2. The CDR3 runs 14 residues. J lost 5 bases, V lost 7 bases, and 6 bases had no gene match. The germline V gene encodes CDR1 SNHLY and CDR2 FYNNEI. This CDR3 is CASIRLAGVDEQYF. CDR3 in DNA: TGTGCCAGCATTAGACTAGCGGGAGTGGACGAGCAGTACTTC.

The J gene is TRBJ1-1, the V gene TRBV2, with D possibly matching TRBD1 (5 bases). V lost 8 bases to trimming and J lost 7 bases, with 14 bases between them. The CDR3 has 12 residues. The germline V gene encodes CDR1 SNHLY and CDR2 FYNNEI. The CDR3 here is CASSAGGVEAFF. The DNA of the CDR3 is TGTGCCAGCTCAGCCGGGGGGGTTGAAGCTTTCTTT.

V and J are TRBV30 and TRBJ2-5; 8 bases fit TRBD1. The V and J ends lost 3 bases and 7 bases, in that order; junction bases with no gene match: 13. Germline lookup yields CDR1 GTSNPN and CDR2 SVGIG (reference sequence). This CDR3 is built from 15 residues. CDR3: CAWSALDRDFGTQYF. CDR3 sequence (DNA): TGTGCCTGGAGCGCCCTGGACAGGGACTTTGGGACCCAGTACTTC.

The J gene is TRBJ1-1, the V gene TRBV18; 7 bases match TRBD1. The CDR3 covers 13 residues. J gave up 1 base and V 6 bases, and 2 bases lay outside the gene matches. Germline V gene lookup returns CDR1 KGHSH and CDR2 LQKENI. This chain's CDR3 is CASSTGWNTEAFF. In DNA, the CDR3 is TGTGCCAGCTCGACAGGGTGGAACACTGAAGCTTTCTTT.

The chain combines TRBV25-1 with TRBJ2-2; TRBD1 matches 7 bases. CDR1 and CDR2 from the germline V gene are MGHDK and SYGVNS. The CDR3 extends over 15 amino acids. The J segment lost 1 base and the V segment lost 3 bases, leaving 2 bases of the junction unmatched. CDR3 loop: CASSDRTGNTGELFF. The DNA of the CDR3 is TGTGCCAGCAGTGACCGGACAGGGAACACCGGGGAGCTGTTTTTT.

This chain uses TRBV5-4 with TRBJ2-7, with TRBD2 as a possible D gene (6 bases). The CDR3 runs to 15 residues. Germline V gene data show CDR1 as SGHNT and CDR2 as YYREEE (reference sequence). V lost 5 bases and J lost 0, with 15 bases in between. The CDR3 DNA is TGTGCCAGCAGTCGGGAGTTGGAGAGCTCCTACGAGCAGTACTTC. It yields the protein CASSRELESSYEQYF.

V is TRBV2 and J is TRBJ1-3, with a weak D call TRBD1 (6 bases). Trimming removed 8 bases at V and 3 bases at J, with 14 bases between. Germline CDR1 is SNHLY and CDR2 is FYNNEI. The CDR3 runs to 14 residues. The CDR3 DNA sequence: TGTGCCAGCGGGACATCAACCTTTGGAAACACCATATATTTT. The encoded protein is CASGTSTFGNTIYF.

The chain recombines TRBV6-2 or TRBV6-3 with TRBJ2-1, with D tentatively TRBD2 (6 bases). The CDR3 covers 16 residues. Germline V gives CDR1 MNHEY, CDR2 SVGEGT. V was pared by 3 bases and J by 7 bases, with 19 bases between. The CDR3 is CASSYGGTGVGNEQFF. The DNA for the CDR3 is TGTGCCAGCAGTTATGGGGGGACGGGAGTTGGTAATGAGCAGTTCTTC.

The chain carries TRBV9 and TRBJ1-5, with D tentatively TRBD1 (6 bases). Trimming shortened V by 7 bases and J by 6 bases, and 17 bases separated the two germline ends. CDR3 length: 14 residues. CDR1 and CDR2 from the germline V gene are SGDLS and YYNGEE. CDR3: CASGRTADGQPQHF. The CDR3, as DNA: TGTGCCAGCGGAAGGACAGCGGATGGTCAGCCCCAGCATTTT. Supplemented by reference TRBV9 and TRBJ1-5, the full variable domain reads DSGVTQTPKHLITATGQRVTLRCSPRSGDLSVYWYQQSLDQGLQFLIQYYNGEERAKGNILERFSAQQFPDLHSELNLSSLELGDSALYFCASGRTADGQPQHFGDGTRLSIL.

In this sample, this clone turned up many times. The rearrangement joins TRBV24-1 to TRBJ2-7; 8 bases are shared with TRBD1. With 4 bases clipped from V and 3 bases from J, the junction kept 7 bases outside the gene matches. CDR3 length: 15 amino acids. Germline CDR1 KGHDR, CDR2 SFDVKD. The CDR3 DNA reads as TGTGCCACCAGTGAGGGGGACAGGAGAATCTACGAGCAGTACTTC. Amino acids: CATSEGDRRIYEQYF.

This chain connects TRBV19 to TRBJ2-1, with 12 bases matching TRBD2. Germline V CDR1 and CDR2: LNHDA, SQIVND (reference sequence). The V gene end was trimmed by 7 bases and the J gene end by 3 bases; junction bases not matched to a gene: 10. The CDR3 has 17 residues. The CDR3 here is CASTSSRTSGDYNEQFF. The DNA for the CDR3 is TGTGCCAGTACCTCATCCCGGACTAGCGGGGACTACAATGAGCAGTTCTTC.

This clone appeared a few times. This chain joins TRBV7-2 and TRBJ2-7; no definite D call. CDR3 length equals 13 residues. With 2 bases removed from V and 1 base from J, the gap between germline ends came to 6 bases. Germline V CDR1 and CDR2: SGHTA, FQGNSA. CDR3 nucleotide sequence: TGTGCCAGCAGCTTACACTGGTCCTACGAGCAGTACTTC. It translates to CASSLHWSYEQYF.

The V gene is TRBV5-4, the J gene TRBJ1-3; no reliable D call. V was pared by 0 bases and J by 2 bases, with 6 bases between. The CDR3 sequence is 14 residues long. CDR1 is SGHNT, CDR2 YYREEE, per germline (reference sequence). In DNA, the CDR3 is TGTGCCAGCAGCTTGGGCATAGCTGGAAACACCATATATTTT. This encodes CASSLGIAGNTIYF. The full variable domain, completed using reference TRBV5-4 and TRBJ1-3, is ETGVTQSPTHLIKTRGQQVTLRCSSQSGHNTVSWYQQALGQGPQFIFQYYREEENGRGNFPPRFSGLQFPNYSSELNVNALELDDSALYLCASSLGIAGNTIYFGEGSWLTVV.

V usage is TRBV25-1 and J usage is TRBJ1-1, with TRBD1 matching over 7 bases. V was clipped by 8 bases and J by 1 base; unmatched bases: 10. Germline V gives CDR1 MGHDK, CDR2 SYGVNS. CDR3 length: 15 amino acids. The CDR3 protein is CASQRDSEPNTEAFF. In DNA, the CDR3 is TGTGCCAGCCAGAGGGACAGTGAACCGAACACTGAAGCTTTCTTT.

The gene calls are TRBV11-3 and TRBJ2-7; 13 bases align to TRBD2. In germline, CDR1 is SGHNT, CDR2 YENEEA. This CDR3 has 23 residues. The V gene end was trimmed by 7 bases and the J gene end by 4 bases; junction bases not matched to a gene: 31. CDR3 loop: CASILDPGQGSRNGLAGVYEQYF. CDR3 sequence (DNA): TGTGCCAGCATCCTAGACCCGGGACAGGGGTCGCGCAATGGACTAGCGGGAGTGTACGAGCAGTACTTC.

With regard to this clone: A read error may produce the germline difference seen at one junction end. CDR3 in amino acids: CASTLGTGGRKETQYF. CDR3 in DNA: TGCGCCAGCACCTTGGGGACAGGGGGCCGCAAGGAGACCCAGTACTTC. The J gene is TRBJ2-5, the V gene TRBV5-1, with TRBD1 matching over 12 bases. CDR3 length equals 16 residues. In germline, CDR1 is SGHRS, CDR2 YFSETQ.

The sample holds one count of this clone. The CDR3 region is CAWSSTRGPGTHQPQHF. The DNA of the CDR3 is TGTGCCTGGAGTAGTACCAGGGGGCCCGGTACTCATCAGCCCCAGCATTTT. V usage is TRBV30 and J usage is TRBJ1-5, with 8 bases aligning to TRBD1. The V gene's germline CDR1 is GTSNPN and CDR2 SVGIG (reference sequence). The CDR3 consists of 17 residues. The J segment lost 5 bases and the V segment lost 2 bases, leaving 14 bases of the junction unmatched.

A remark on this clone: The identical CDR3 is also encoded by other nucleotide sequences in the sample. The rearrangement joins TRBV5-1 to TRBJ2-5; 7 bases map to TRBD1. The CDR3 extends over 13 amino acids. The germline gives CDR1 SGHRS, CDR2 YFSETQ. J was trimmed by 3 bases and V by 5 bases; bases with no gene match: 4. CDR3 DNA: TGCGCCAGCAGGCCTGGACAGGAAGAGACCCAGTACTTC. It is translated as CASRPGQEETQYF.

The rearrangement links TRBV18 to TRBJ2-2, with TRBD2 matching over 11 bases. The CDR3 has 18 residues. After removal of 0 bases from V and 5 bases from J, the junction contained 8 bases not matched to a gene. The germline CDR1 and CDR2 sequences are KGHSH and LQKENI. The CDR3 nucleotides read TGTGCCAGCTCACCACCGCCCCAAACTAGCGGGAGAACCGGGGAGCTGTTTTTT. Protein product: CASSPPPQTSGRTGELFF.

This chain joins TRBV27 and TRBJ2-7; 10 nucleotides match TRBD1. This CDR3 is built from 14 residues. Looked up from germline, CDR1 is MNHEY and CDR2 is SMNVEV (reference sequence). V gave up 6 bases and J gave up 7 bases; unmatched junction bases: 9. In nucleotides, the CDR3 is TGTGCCAGCAGACAGGGACAGGGGTTGCGGGAGCAGTACTTC. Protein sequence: CASRQGQGLREQYF.

The CDR3 DNA follows: TGCGCCAGCAGCTTTCGGGACAGGCGAAGCACCGGGGAGCTGTTTTTT. It translates to CASSFRDRRSTGELFF. This chain uses TRBV5-1 with TRBJ2-2; 8 bases agree with TRBD1. The CDR3 spans 16 residues. Germline values: CDR1 SGHRS, CDR2 YFSETQ. The trim removed 2 bases at V and 4 bases at J, leaving 7 bases unmatched.

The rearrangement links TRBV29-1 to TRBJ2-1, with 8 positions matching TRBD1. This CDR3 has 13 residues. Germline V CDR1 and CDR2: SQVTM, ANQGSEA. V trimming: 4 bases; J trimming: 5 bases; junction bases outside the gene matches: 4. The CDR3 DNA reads TGCAGCGTTGCCTCGGACAGGGACAATGAGCAGTTCTTC. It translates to CSVASDRDNEQFF.

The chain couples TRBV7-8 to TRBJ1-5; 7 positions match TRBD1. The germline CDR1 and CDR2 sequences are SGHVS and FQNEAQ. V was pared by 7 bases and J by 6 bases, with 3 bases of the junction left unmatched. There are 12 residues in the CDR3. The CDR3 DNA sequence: TGTGCCAGCACAGGGGGATCTCAGCCCCAGCATTTT. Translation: CASTGGSQPQHF.

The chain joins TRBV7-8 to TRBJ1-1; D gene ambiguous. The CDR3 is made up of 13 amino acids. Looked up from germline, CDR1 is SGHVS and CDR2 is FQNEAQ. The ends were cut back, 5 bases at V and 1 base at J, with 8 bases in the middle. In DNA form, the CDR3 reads TGTGCCAGCAGCCCGACAAGGAACACTGAAGCTTTCTTT. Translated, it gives CASSPTRNTEAFF.

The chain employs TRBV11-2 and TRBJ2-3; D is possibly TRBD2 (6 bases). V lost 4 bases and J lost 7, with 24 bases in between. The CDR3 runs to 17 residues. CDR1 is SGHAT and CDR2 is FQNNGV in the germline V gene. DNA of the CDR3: TGTGCCAGCAGCTCTCGAGGCGGGATCCTCATCGAAAATACGCAGTATTTT. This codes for CASSSRGGILIENTQYF.

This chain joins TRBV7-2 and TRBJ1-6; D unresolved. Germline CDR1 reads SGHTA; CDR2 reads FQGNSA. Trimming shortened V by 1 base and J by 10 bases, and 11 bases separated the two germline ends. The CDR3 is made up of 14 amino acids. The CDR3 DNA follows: TGTGCCAGCAGCTTAGTCGAGGGAGAGTCACCCCTCCACTTT. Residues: CASSLVEGESPLHF.

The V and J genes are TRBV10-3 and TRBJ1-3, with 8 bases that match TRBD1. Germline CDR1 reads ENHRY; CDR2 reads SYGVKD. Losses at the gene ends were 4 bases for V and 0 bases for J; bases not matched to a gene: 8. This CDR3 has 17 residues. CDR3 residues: CAISVTGDRSSGNTIYF. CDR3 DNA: TGTGCCATCAGTGTGACGGGGGACAGGAGCTCTGGAAACACCATATATTTT.